This TCR beta chain is drawn from a study of cytomegalovirus exposure and HLA in healthy donors (dated by TCRdb to 2016 to 2017). About the study as a whole: According to an earlier analysis of 550 to 750 of the donors, about 179 million T cells yielded 90 million to 130 million unique TCR beta sequences and 276 Gb of sequence data. Every repertoire in the discovery cohort had been generated on one and the same sequencing platform. The study profiled the T cell repertoires of fewer than 850 subjects by immunosequencing and related them to cytomegalovirus serostatus. In the later analysis, no new phenotypic data were used to find candidate immune exposures; instead, reliance was placed on TCR beta sequences and their occurrence across donors. On average, roughly 200,000 unique TCR beta nucleotide sequences were sequenced per donor among some 430 genotyped donors of the cohort, with 15% to 20% of those sequences being non-productive. The number of typed donors differed by locus: about 620-640 for A, B, C, DRB1 and DQB1; 500 to 550 for DQA1; 606 for DPA1; and 400 to 480 for DPB1. To decide whether each TCR beta V gene segment behaved as functional or pseudogenic, an earlier analysis of several hundred of the donors relied on high-throughput TCR beta sequencing. High-throughput TCR immunosequencing, statistical association of individual TCRs with disease status, and machine learning were combined to predict cytomegalovirus infection status. Class I and class II HLA loci were covered by the typing at four-digit resolution. A later analysis re-analyzed previously published TCR beta repertoires from roughly 600 donors and added high-resolution HLA genotyping to study TCR occurrence patterns. Donor age, sex, ethnicity and CMV serostatus were collected together with the repertoire data. Of the 300 to 500 genotyped donors, more than 75% were placed in the genetic ancestry cluster associated with self-reported Caucasian donors. A separate validation cohort of 100 to 150 different subjects was used in addition to the roughly 720-subject first cohort. Genome-wide SNP genotypes for about three fifths of the roughly 700 donors were used in a later genetic analysis, which treated that subset as a discovery cohort. Roughly five DR-DQ haplotypes were handled as single units for association and clustering, since linkage in the cohort was strong. Approximately 330 gigabases of sequencing data and 91 million or so unique TCR sequences made up an early release that covered roughly 670 HLA-typed donors. The study was designed to test whether signatures of past pathogen exposure could be identified by cataloging public T cell receptors. On the study overall, not on this receptor specifically: A cluster of highly shared sequence variants was judged likely to be a technical artifact of the sequencing pipeline. A later analysis associated about 18,000 TCR beta sequences with specific HLA alleles at a false discovery rate of 0.05. Linkage disequilibrium might explain the correlated functional status among segregating V segments, but an unknown experimental factor could not be ruled out. According to the authors, the approach could potentially be generalized to other disease states and immunological phenotypes. A further reported finding was that TCR beta sequences accurately predicted the HLA-A and HLA-B alleles for most subjects in the first cohort. An earlier analysis of 450 to 750 of the donors showed that most TCR beta V segments appeared in productive rearrangements either about 90% or about 30% of the time, which broadly matched IMGT annotations. An association between a missense DCLRE1C variant and V-gene and J-gene trimming of TCR beta chains was found in a later genetic analysis and replicated in an independent cohort. Compared with the roughly 670-donor mean, donors in an Asian-associated ancestry cluster had fewer N-insertions in productive TCRs, according to a later genetic analysis. Because some donors lacked HLA typing at each locus, the association tests relied only on the typed subset. Roughly uniform sequencing depth across donors was assumed in presence/absence analyses, although this assumption may not hold. The study gave a list of 150 to 200 TCR beta chains associated with cytomegalovirus. While some public TCRs were present in many individuals, most TCR sequences turned up only very rarely across donors. Three of the identified cytomegalovirus-associated TCR beta chains were confirmed in vitro to be specific for cytomegalovirus antigens. Compared with equally common non-associated chains, HLA-associated TCR beta chains in a later analysis were more clonally expanded and had lower generation probabilities. Only TCR beta chains were sequenced in this cohort, and the absence of alpha or paired-chain data limited detectable features. Cytomegalovirus status was reported to be diagnosed by the classifier with high specificity and sensitivity in both the original and validation cohorts. A later analysis found that TCR association rates varied across HLA loci, with DRB1 alleles showing the most associated TCRs and HLA-C alleles the fewest. Some 16 rarely observed V segments, including chromosome 9 orphons, were excluded from the earlier analysis of some 590 of the donors because counts were too low. For the cohort, immune exposure information was limited to CMV serostatus. Some IMGT-functional V segments, including TRBV6-2 and TRBV6-3, could not be distinguished by the 87-base-pair reads and were therefore excluded. Strong co-occurrence of HLA alleles, especially DR and DQ, made assigning TCR associations to individual alleles difficult. A later analysis reported that several top co-occurrence clusters appeared linked to parvovirus B19, influenza, CMV and Epstein-Barr virus. Most CMV-associated TCR beta chains appeared to be HLA-restricted in a later analysis, and the HLA associations seemed to be driven largely by CMV exposure.

Spanning cysteine to phenylalanine, the CDR3 consists of 15 amino acids. Here the CDR3 DNA is all that survives: 45 bases in frame from base 1. Trimming removed 7 bases from V and 1 base from J, leaving 17 bases between the germline ends. The germline V gene supplies CDR1 SGDLS and CDR2 YYNGEE. The library was built by means of the immunoSEQ multiplex PCR assay. A mixture of 60 forward primers for TCR Vbeta segments and 13 reverse primers for TCR Jbeta segments was used in the multiplex PCR. Amplification of the CDR3 region of rearranged TCR beta genes was performed with a multiplex PCR assay on genomic DNA. Amplified TCR beta libraries were sequenced as 87-base-pair reads on the Illumina HiSeq System. The paper's processing steps were these. In a later analysis, tens of millions of unique TCR beta chains were counted across the roughly 610 repertoires, and approximately 9.9 million of these chains were shared by at least two donors. To remove PCR and sequencing errors, raw reads were error-corrected and collapsed into unique sequences using a nearest-neighbor algorithm that merged closely related sequences. To assign V, D and J gene segments, CDR3 sequences were aligned to IMGT reference sequences. For a sequence to be retained, a match of at least six nucleotides was required to both a V gene segment and a J gene segment. Rearrangements were classified as productive when the CDR3 lacked stop codons and remained in frame with V and J, and all other rearrangements were classified as non-productive. Following IMGT convention, CDR3 was defined as the stretch from the second conserved V-encoded cysteine up to the conserved J-encoded phenylalanine. The earlier analysis of 500 to 750 of the donors excluded any sequence lacking an unambiguous match to a single V gene segment. In an earlier analysis of some 590 of the donors, V segments were called functional above 56.7% productive rearrangements and were called segregating when the between-donor standard deviation exceeded 5%. A statistical classification framework was developed to diagnose cytomegalovirus status using the catalog of TCR beta chain sequences. In a later analysis, TCR nucleotide sequences were compared against IMGT/GENE-DB human TR gene sequences so that V and J genes could be assigned. Using the TCRdist pipeline, a later analysis assigned CDR3 sequences along with most-parsimonious VDJ recombination scenarios. In a later analysis, each TCR beta chain was defined by its CDR3 amino acid sequence together with its V-gene family, and reads without a unique V-gene family were excluded. To address suspected cross-contamination and a sequencing artifact, a later analysis removed 592 highly shared, low-generation-probability nucleotide sequences. For each public chain, a later analysis derived a clonal expansion index from normalized ranks of inferred template counts within each repertoire. A later analysis computed generation probabilities with a VDJ recombination model fitted to out-of-frame rearrangements, and checked the results against IGoR. Hypergeometric tests were used in a later analysis to score TCR-TCR, TCR-HLA and TCR-CMV co-occurrence, with a repertoire-size bias correction applied to the TCR pairs. False discovery rates were estimated in a later analysis by permuting HLA or CMV assignments 20 times. A later analysis grouped co-occurring TCRs with DBSCAN, adding TCRdist sequence similarity when clustering within HLA-allele-positive subsets. Repertoires with fewer than 30,000 or more than 120,000 public chains were left out of co-occurrence clustering, as were five repertoires with anomalous nucleotide sharing. TCRdb stores this immuneACCESS table with in-frame sequences only. Part of the clones is absent; in the studies checked, under half of the shortfall reflects unresolved V genes, and no reason is known for the rest. V and J calls and clone size are copied from that table; D and trimming were computed from the DNA. This sample lists 170,000 or so clones; approximately 88% were detected once. The ten largest clonotypes hold 0.38% of the sample.

The cohort comprised approximately 700 healthy bone marrow donors. All cohort members were sampled while nominally healthy, although unrecorded immune exposures were likely present. The donor was CMV seronegative and was included in the group of a few hundred seronegative cohort members. Each donor provided a peripheral blood sample, and peripheral blood mononuclear cells were used for TCR beta sequencing. The Qiagen DNeasy Blood Extraction Kit was used to extract genomic DNA from the blood cell samples. Turning to this clone: Its antigen is not yet known. Base qualities are not at hand, and no much larger clone is one base apart.

The chain joins TRBV9 to TRBJ1-2, with TRBD1 perhaps the D gene, on 5 matching bases. This clonotype originated in a boy younger than 10 in good health and CMV-seronegative. The sequenced sample consisted of PBMCs. The CDR3 sequence is CASGARVGGNYGYTF. The sequenced DNA: TGTGCCAGCGGGGCCAGGGTAGGCGGTAACTATGGCTACACCTTC.